These T cell receptor beta chains were read from a single sample in a study of control samples from healthy donors and cancer patients. Here immunoSEQ multiplex PCR was the method, and the copy in TCRdb shows in-frame clones only, minus some. The data hold roughly 55,000 clones, with approximately 95% observed a single time. The sample was blood. Source of these receptors: a woman aged 18-30 years in good health. Both conserved end residues are part of each CDR3. The D gene is left open where the match is weak. For some rows the clone size is stated as once, few or many, or as a class when expanded; others skip it.

-	TRBV19	TRBD2	TRBJ2-7	TGTGCCAGTAAGGCGGGGGACCTCCCCGAGCAGTACTTC	CASKAGDLPEQYF
-	TRBV11-3	TRBD1	TRBJ2-2	TGTGCCAGCAGTTCGGACAGGACGAACACCGGGGAGCTGTTTTTT	CASSSDRTNTGELFF
-	TRBV7-6	-	TRBJ1-1	TGTGCCAGCAGCTTAGTCATAGGGCCGACCTCGGATGAAGCTTTCTTT	CASSLVIGPTSDEAFF
-	TRBV4-1	TRBD1	TRBJ1-2	TGCGCCAGCGGCAGGACAGGGGGCTCTGGCTACACCTTC	CASGRTGGSGYTF
-	TRBV2	-	TRBJ1-1	TGTGCCAGCAGCTTAACGGGGACGAACACTGAAGCTTTCTTT	CASSLTGTNTEAFF
once	TRBV18	TRBD1	TRBJ1-1	TGTGCCAGCTCAAAGGGACAGGTGAACACTGAAGCTTTCTTT	CASSKGQVNTEAFF
-	TRBV18	-	TRBJ1-1	TGTGCCAGCTCACCACCCGGGAGCACTGAAGCTTTCTTT	CASSPPGSTEAFF
-	TRBV12-3/TRBV12-4	-	TRBJ2-5	TGTGCCACCAGACCTTGGAGAAACGAGACCCAGTACTTC	CATRPWRNETQYF
-	TRBV7-2	-	TRBJ1-4	TGTGCCAGCAGACGAATGGCGGGGGCGGTTCGGGAAAAACTGTTTTTT	CASRRMAGAVREKLFF
-	TRBV28	TRBD2	TRBJ2-3	TGTGCCAGCAGTCGAGCGGGGATTTCAGATACGCAGTATTTT	CASSRAGISDTQYF
-	TRBV24-1	TRBD1	TRBJ1-2	TGTGCCACCAGTGGGAGACAGGGGAACAACTATGGCTACACCTTC	CATSGRQGNNYGYTF
few	TRBV19	-	TRBJ1-2	TGTGCCAGTAGTACCGACAAGGTTAGCTATGGCTACACCTTC	CASSTDKVSYGYTF
-	TRBV6-6	-	TRBJ2-2	TGTGCCAGCTCCGGGACCTCCGGGGAGCTGTTTTTT	CASSGTSGELFF
-	TRBV6-1	TRBD2	TRBJ2-7	TGTGCCAGCAGTGAAAGTGATAGCGGGCCGTACGAGCAGTACTTC	CASSESDSGPYEQYF